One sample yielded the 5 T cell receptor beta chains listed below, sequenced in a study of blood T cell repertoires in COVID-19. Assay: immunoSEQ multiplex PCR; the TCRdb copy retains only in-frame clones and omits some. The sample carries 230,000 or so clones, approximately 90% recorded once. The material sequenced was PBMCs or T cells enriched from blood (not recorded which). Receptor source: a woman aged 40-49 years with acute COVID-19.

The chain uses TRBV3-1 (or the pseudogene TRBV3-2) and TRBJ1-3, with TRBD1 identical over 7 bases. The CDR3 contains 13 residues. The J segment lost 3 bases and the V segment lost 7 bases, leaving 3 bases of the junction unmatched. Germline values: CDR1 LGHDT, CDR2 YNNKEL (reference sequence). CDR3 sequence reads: CASTRQGGNTIYF. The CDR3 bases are TGTGCCAGCACCCGACAGGGTGGAAACACCATATATTTT.

CDR3 DNA: TGTGCCAGCAGCACACAGAGCTCCTACAATGAGCAGTTCTTC. Translation gives CASSTQSSYNEQFF. V gene TRBV7-9 combines with J gene TRBJ2-1; D gene uncertain. The germline V gene has CDR1 SEHNR and CDR2 FQNEAQ (reference sequence). This CDR3 is built from 14 residues. The germline V and J ends were trimmed by 5 bases and 0 bases, with 8 bases remaining between them.

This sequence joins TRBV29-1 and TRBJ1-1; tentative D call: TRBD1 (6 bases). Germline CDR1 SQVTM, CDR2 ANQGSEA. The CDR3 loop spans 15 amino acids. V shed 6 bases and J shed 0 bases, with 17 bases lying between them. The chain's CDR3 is CSVPTETGMNTEAFF. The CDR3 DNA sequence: TGCAGCGTACCGACGGAGACAGGAATGAACACTGAAGCTTTCTTT.

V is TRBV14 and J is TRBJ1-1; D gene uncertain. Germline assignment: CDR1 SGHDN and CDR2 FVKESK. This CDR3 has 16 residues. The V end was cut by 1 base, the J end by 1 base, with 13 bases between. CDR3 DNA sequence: TGTGCCAGCAGCCAAGCCACCGGTCTCACGAACACTGAAGCTTTCTTT. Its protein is CASSQATGLTNTEAFF. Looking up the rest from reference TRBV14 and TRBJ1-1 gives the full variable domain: EAGVTQFPSHSVIEKGQTVTLRCDPISGHDNLYWYRRVMGKEIKFLLHFVKESKQDESGMPNNRFLAERTGGTYSTLKVQPAELEDSGVYFCASSQATGLTNTEAFFGQGTRLTVV.

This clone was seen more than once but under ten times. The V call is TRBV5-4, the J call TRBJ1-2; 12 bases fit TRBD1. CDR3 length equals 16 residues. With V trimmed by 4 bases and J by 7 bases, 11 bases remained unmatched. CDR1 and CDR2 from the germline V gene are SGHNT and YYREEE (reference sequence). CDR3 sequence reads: CASSPSSGTGGFGYTF. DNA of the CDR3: TGTGCCAGCAGCCCCTCATCCGGGACAGGGGGCTTTGGCTACACCTTC.